This T cell receptor (beta chain) was sequenced in a study of T cells in Graves' hyperthyroidism and ophthalmopathy. Study-level information: Peripheral blood was obtained at initial diagnosis, preceding any treatment.

This clonotype was counted many times. Amplification of TCR beta CDR3 regions used RNA as the template. Researchers ran a first-round RT-PCR on the TCR CDR3 using the HTBI primer set. MiXCR, run by TCRdb on the multiplex PCR reads, gives a single entry per CDR3 protein. The sample carries approximately 610,000 distinct CDR3 sequences, approximately 14% recorded once. Sequenced: blood. This TCR derives from a woman aged 35 to 49 with Graves' ophthalmopathy.

This chain's CDR3 is CGSSRDTQETQYF. DNA of the CDR3: TGTGGGAGCAGCCGGGACACGCAAGAGACCCAGTACTTC. The genes are TRBV15 and TRBJ2-5, with D perhaps TRBD1 (6 bases). Looked up from germline, CDR1 is LNHNV and CDR2 is YYDKDF (reference sequence). This CDR3 is built from 13 residues. The full variable domain, rest sourced from reference TRBV15 and TRBJ2-5, is DAMVIQNPRYQVTQFGKPVTLSCSQTLNHNVMYWYQQKSSQAPKLLFHYYDKDFNNEADTPDNFQSRRPNTSFCFLDIRSPGLGDTAMYLCGSSRDTQETQYFGPGTRLLVL.